Following are 5 T cell receptor beta chains from one sample sequenced in a study of T cells in localized non-small cell lung cancer. Produced via immunoSEQ multiplex PCR; TCRdb's table is partial and in-frame only. The table records roughly 32,000 clones, 70% to 90% of them present only once. The sample was peripheral blood mononuclear cells, taken before any cancer treatment. The receptors shown here come from a woman aged 35-75 years with stage III lung adenocarcinoma.

As concerns this clone: The identical CDR3 is also encoded by other nucleotide sequences in the sample. The genes are TRBV28 and TRBJ1-2, with D unresolved. Germline lookup yields CDR1 MDHEN and CDR2 SYDVKM. The ends were cut back, 6 bases at V and 5 bases at J, with 13 bases in the middle. CDR3 length: 13 residues. The CDR3 sequence is CASSLQPSYGYTF. DNA for the CDR3: TGTGCCAGCAGCCTGCAGCCATCTTATGGCTACACCTTC.

V gene TRBV7-7 combines with J gene TRBJ2-5; 7 bases match TRBD2. Losses at the gene ends were 6 bases for V and 4 bases for J; bases not matched to a gene: 14. This CDR3 has 16 amino acids. Germline CDR1 SSHAT, CDR2 FNYEAQ (reference sequence). CDR3 DNA sequence: TGTGCCAGCAGTCCCCTAGCGGCGGGAGCATCAGAGACCCAGTACTTC. It codes for CASSPLAAGASETQYF.

V and J are TRBV5-1 and TRBJ2-2; the match to TRBD2 covers 11 bases. The CDR3 loop spans 15 amino acids. The trim removed 3 bases at V and 13 bases at J, leaving 11 bases unmatched. Germline CDR1 is SGHRS and CDR2 is YFSETQ. The CDR3 bases are TGCGCCAGCAGCTCGACTAGCGGGGACACCTTTTGGCTGTTTTTT. It codes for CASSSTSGDTFWLFF.

The chain has TRBV28 and TRBJ2-4; 11 bases align to TRBD2. Germline V gene data show CDR1 as MDHEN and CDR2 as SYDVKM. J gave up 0 bases and V 1 base, and 11 bases lay outside the gene matches. The CDR3 is made up of 20 amino acids. The CDR3 loop reads CASSLYTSGSWGLAKNIQYF. The CDR3 DNA reads TGTGCCAGCAGTTTATATACTAGCGGGAGTTGGGGACTAGCCAAAAACATTCAGTACTTC.

Here the CDR3 reads CASSPSTGTSTDTQYF. Written as DNA, the CDR3 is TGTGCCAGCAGCCCCTCCACGGGGACTAGCACAGATACGCAGTATTTT. V and J are TRBV9 and TRBJ2-3; D is perhaps TRBD2 (6 bases). There are 16 residues in the CDR3. Germline V gives CDR1 SGDLS, CDR2 YYNGEE. V was shortened by 4 bases and J by 0 bases, with 15 bases between the two germline ends.